This is a list of T cell receptor beta chains from one sample in a study of CD8+CD57+ T cells in acquired aplastic anemia. TCRdb reprocessed the reads with MiXCR, giving one entry per CDR3 protein. The sample records some 170,000 distinct CDR3 sequences, 60% to 80% being singletons. Sequences were obtained from sorted CD4+, CD8+, or CD8+CD57+ T cells (not recorded which) from PBMCs. These receptors came from a human donor with aplastic anemia. CDR3s include the opening cysteine and the closing phenylalanine or tryptophan. A D gene is named only where the DNA matches it firmly.

TRBD1,TRBV29-1,TRBJ2-1,CSVTQGAINNEQFF
NA,TRBV7-2,TRBJ2-3,CASSFRLQGGDTQYF
NA,TRBV7-3,TRBJ2-3,CASSLDGSDTQYF
NA,TRBV12-3/TRBV12-4,TRBJ2-6,CASSPRGRQASGANVLTF
NA,TRBV11-2,TRBJ1-1,CASSHLPGLAFF
TRBD2,TRBV19,TRBJ2-1,CASSIFLAGGDEQFF
TRBD1,TRBV5-6,TRBJ1-5,CASSLTGMEQPQHF
NA,TRBV29-1,TRBJ1-4,CSVEANEKLFF
NA,TRBV2,TRBJ2-3,CASIDLRGRSTDTQYF
NA,TRBV2,TRBJ2-3,CASSVSTDTQYF
TRBD1,TRBV5-4,TRBJ1-4,CASSLAGTDFEKLFF
TRBD2,TRBV7-2,TRBJ2-3,CASSIPTSGRTDTQYF
NA,TRBV19,TRBJ1-5,CASSGVGDGYNQPQHF
NA,TRBV2,TRBJ2-1,CANQHLGTTGDEQFF
TRBD1,TRBV10-3,TRBJ2-7,CAISESGQLIYEQYF
NA,TRBV4-1,TRBJ1-1,CASSQAEEAFF
TRBD2,TRBV5-5,TRBJ2-5,CASSLQRGGFQETQYF
NA,TRBV14,TRBJ2-5,CASSQDSVATSLQETQYF
NA,TRBV6-2/TRBV6-3,TRBJ2-7,CASSYGQSSYEQYF
NA,TRBV5-1,TRBJ2-7,CASSISPYEQYF
TRBD1,TRBV7-9,TRBJ2-3,CASSSGTGKDTQYF
NA,TRBV6-5,TRBJ2-7,CASSLYGSYEQYF
NA,TRBV7-9,TRBJ2-1,CASSLPTDGVRDNEQFF
TRBD2,TRBV20-1,TRBJ2-7,CSASGRASGEQYF
NA,TRBV29-1,TRBJ1-1,CSVEGQRVFGTEAFF
NA,TRBV11-2,TRBJ2-2,CASRTGSESGELFF
TRBD2,TRBV2,TRBJ2-2,CASSGLAGTGELFF
NA,TRBV24-1,TRBJ2-7,CATRLRVEAAWLYEQYF
NA,TRBV6-5,TRBJ1-2,CASSYVTGSGSYGYTF
NA,TRBV2,TRBJ2-5,CASSGANQETQYF
NA,TRBV19,TRBJ1-3,CASSIGGEGTGNTIYF
TRBD1,TRBV24-1,TRBJ1-1,CATSGLPGQEAFF
NA,TRBV15,TRBJ1-2,CATSSSSGVGYTF
NA,TRBV20-1,TRBJ2-5,CSVREGEAGTQYF